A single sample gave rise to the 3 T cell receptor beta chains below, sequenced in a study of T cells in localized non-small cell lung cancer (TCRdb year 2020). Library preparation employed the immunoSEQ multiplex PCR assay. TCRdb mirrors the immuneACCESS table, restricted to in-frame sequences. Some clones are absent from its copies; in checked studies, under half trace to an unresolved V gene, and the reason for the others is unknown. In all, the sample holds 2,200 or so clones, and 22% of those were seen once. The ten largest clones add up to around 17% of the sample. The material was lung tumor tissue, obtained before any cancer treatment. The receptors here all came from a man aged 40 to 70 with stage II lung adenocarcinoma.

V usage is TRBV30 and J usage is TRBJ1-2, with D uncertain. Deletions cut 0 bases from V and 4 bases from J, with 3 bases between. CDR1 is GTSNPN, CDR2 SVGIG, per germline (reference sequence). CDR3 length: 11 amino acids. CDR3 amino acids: CAWSVSYGYTF. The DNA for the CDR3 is TGTGCCTGGAGTGTGAGCTATGGCTACACCTTC.

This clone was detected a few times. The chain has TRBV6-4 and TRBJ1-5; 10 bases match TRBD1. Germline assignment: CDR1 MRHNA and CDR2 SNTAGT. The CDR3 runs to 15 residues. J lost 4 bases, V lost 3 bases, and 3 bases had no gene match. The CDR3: CASSESGQGNQPQHF. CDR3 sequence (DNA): TGTGCCAGCAGTGAATCGGGACAGGGGAATCAGCCCCAGCATTTT.

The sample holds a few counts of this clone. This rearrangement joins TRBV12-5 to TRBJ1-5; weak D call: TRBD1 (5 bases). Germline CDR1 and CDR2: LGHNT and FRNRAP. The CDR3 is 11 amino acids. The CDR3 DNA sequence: TGTGCCAGCGGAAGGGACCGGCGCCAGCATTTT. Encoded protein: CASGRDRRQHF.